This T cell receptor (beta chain) was identified during a study of blood T cell repertoires in COVID-19. Study-level background: COVID-19 samples, acute and convalescent, were from the United States, Italy and Spain. Sample material is recorded as cDNA or gDNA derived from T cells, B-cell-depleted T cells, or PBMCs.

Authors' methods: Researchers report that nucleated cell counts were estimated from reference gene primer amplification. Generated by immunoSEQ multiplex PCR, the TCRdb table keeps only in-frame clones and is missing some. V, J and clone size are taken as reported in that table, and D and trimming were inferred from the DNA itself. The data contain about 160,000 clones, about 86% of them singletons. CDR1 is LNHDA and CDR2 is SQIVND in the germline V gene (reference sequence). V was shortened by 3 bases and J by 3 bases, with 8 bases between the two germline ends. There are 13 residues in the CDR3. The gene calls are TRBV19 and TRBJ1-2, with TRBD1 as a possible D gene (6 bases). The receptor was derived from a woman older than 75 with acute or convalescent COVID-19. Sample: peripheral blood. CDR3 in amino acids: CASSIDRHYGYTF. CDR3 DNA sequence: TGTGCCAGTAGTATCGACAGGCACTATGGCTACACCTTC.